These 3 T cell receptor beta chains were sequenced from one sample in a study of CXCR3-negative and CXCR3-positive naive CD8 T cells. UMI-tagged TRB cDNA libraries were built via 5' RACE. TCRdb re-called the 5' RACE reads; one entry per CDR3 protein, DNA not given. The sample totals 70,000 to 100,000 distinct CDR3 sequences; its top ten clones hold approximately 1.5%. Sequencing was performed on naive CXCR3- CD8+ T cells from blood. As for subset: CD45RO-CCR7+CD27+CD95- naive CD8+ T cells lacking CXCR3 (TNR3-). The receptors originated from a human donor in good health. Some clones in this sample may be carry-over from other donors' samples.

The chain employs TRBV29-1 and TRBJ2-1. Per germline, CDR1 SQVTM and CDR2 ANQGSEA. CDR3 length equals 13 residues. The chain's CDR3 is CSVPFSSLDEQFF.

This chain uses TRBV7-3 with TRBJ2-7; TCRdb indicates TRBD2, and absent DNA this call remains unverified. This CDR3 region has 14 residues. CDR1 and CDR2 (germline): SGHTA, FQGTGA. CDR3 residues: CASSPSGFSYEQYF. The complete variable domain, with remaining parts taken from reference TRBV7-3 and TRBJ2-7, reads GAGVSQTPSNKVTEKGKYVELRCDPISGHTALYWYRQSLGQGPEFLIYFQGTGAADDSGLPNDRFFAVRPEGSVSTLKIQRTERGDSAVYLCASSPSGFSYEQYFGPGTRLTVT.

The rearrangement links TRBV28 to TRBJ1-5; without DNA, the TCRdb call of TRBD1 cannot be checked. The germline V gene has CDR1 MDHEN and CDR2 SYDVKM. CDR3 length equals 16 residues. The CDR3: CASTPLPGTGNQPQHF.